Below, 16 T cell receptor beta chains from the same sample are listed, as sequenced in a study of early T cells in non-severe SARS-CoV-2 infection. MiXCR, applied by TCRdb to the 5' RACE reads, yields one record per CDR3 protein. The sample gives around 84,000 distinct CDR3 sequences, 9.5% to 13% of which show up once; approximately 2.4% is in the top ten. Source material: whole blood. All receptors derive from an adult who was a healthcare worker with PCR-confirmed SARS-CoV-2 infection or an uninfected control (not recorded which).

V usage is TRBV3-1 and J usage is TRBJ2-3, with D tentatively TRBD1 or TRBD2 (5 bases each). Trimming removed 4 bases at V and 1 base at J, with 12 bases between. CDR1 LGHDT and CDR2 YNNKEL come from the germline V gene (reference sequence). There are 15 residues in the CDR3. CDR3 loop: CASSLGDLGTDTQYF. The CDR3 nucleotides are TGTGCCAGCAGCCTTGGGGACCTCGGCACAGATACGCAGTATTTT.

This clonotype was counted ten times or more. The chain employs TRBV30 and TRBJ1-4; possible D gene TRBD1, 5 bases. Germline CDR1 and CDR2: GTSNPN and SVGIG (reference sequence). The CDR3 consists of 16 residues. Between the trimmed V and J ends, which lost 0 bases and 8 bases, there was a span of 19 bases. This CDR3 is CAWSVLGTTESEKLFF. CDR3 bases: TGTGCCTGGAGTGTACTGGGGACTACCGAATCAGAAAAACTGTTTTTT.

CDR3 nucleotides: TGCAGCGTTCGGACTAGCGTTGAACTTCAGTTCTTC. Protein: CSVRTSVELQFF. The chain carries TRBV29-1 and TRBJ2-1; 9 positions agree with TRBD2. The CDR3 has 12 amino acids. Germline loops: CDR1 SQVTM, CDR2 ANQGSEA. The trim removed 5 bases at V and 13 bases at J, leaving 9 bases unmatched.

This clonotype was recorded many times. The chain carries TRBV7-9 and TRBJ2-3; either TRBD1 or TRBD2 may fit D (5 bases each). Trimming took off 2 bases at V and 6 bases at J, with 18 bases between the two ends. In germline, CDR1 is SEHNR, CDR2 FQNEAQ (reference sequence). The CDR3 length is 16 residues. CDR3 region: CASSLRGQRPGDTQYF. Written as DNA, the CDR3 is TGTGCCAGCAGCTTACGGGGCCAGCGGCCAGGGGATACGCAGTATTTT. The full variable domain, its missing parts supplied by reference TRBV7-9 and TRBJ2-3, is DTGVSQNPRHKITKRGQNVTFRCDPISEHNRLYWYRQTLGQGPEFLTYFQNEAQLEKSRLLSDRFSAERPKGSFSTLEIQRTEQGDSAMYLCASSLRGQRPGDTQYFGPGTRLTVL.

This clonotype was seen more than once but under ten times. This rearrangement joins TRBV5-1 to TRBJ1-1; D is undetermined. The CDR3 contains 13 residues. Germline assignment: CDR1 SGHRS and CDR2 YFSETQ. The V end was cut by 1 base, the J end by 3 bases, with 7 bases between. The CDR3 sequence is CASSLPADTEAFF. Here the CDR3 DNA reads TGCGCCAGCAGCTTGCCAGCGGACACTGAAGCTTTCTTT.

This clonotype was detected a few times. The chain employs TRBV3-1 and TRBJ2-1; D is undetermined. Germline V gene lookup returns CDR1 LGHDT and CDR2 YNNKEL (reference sequence). The CDR3 extends over 15 amino acids. V was pared by 4 bases and J by 1 base, with 11 bases between. The CDR3: CASSLAANSYNEQFF. CDR3 bases: TGTGCCAGCAGCCTAGCCGCCAATTCCTACAATGAGCAGTTCTTC.

The chain links TRBV5-1 to TRBJ1-2; the D gene is possibly TRBD1 (5 bases). The CDR3 extends over 15 amino acids. CDR1 and CDR2 (germline): SGHRS, YFSETQ. V shed 0 bases and J shed 8 bases, with 17 bases lying between them. This chain's CDR3 is CASSLAGTDVPGYTF. The CDR3 region has the DNA TGCGCCAGCAGCTTGGCCGGGACGGACGTTCCCGGCTACACCTTC.

This clonotype was observed at least ten times. V usage is TRBV28 and J usage is TRBJ1-5; D is ambiguous. Per the germline V gene, CDR1 is MDHEN and CDR2 is SYDVKM. The CDR3 has 13 residues. V was cut by 1 base and J by 5 bases, with 6 bases left in between. This chain's CDR3 is CASSLSRYQPQHF. The CDR3 nucleotides are TGTGCCAGCAGTTTATCTCGTTATCAGCCCCAGCATTTT.

Of note for this clonotype: At one of its ends the junction is not consistent with the germline gene, which may arise from a read error. In nucleotides, the CDR3 is TGTGCCAGCAGCTTAGGACAAACCGGGAATAGCAACTTC. Residues: CASSLGQTGNSNF. This chain uses TRBV7-8 with TRBJ2-5; perhaps TRBD2 as D (5 bases). Germline V gene data show CDR1 as SGHVS and CDR2 as FQNEAQ. The CDR3 spans 13 residues.

The genes are TRBV7-3 and TRBJ2-2; 8 positions match TRBD2. V dropped 4 bases and J dropped 6; count of bases not matched to a gene: 4. Germline CDR1 is SGHTA and CDR2 is FQGTGA. The CDR3 length is 14 residues. The CDR3 DNA reads as TGTGCCAGCAGCTCCAGCGGGAGCGCCGGGGAGCTGTTTTTT. Its translation is CASSSSGSAGELFF.

This clonotype appeared a few times. The chain has TRBV7-2 and TRBJ2-3, with TRBD2 identical over 7 bases. J gave up 6 bases and V 0 bases, and 6 bases lay outside the gene matches. Per the germline V gene, CDR1 is SGHTA and CDR2 is FQGNSA. The CDR3 length is 15 residues. The CDR3 DNA sequence: TGTGCCAGCAGCTTAGCGTTCACTAGCGCTGATACGCAGTATTTT. It yields the protein CASSLAFTSADTQYF.

There are many counts of this clonotype. The rearrangement links TRBV6-5 to TRBJ2-3, with D unclear. The germline V gene encodes CDR1 MNHEY and CDR2 SVGAGI. The CDR3 extends over 13 amino acids. Between the trimmed V and J ends, which lost 5 bases and 1 base, there was a span of 7 bases. CDR3 loop: CASSPGGTDTQYF. CDR3 in DNA: TGTGCCAGCAGTCCCGGAGGCACAGATACGCAGTATTTT.

The V gene is TRBV7-9, the J gene TRBJ2-4; D is undetermined. The CDR3 totals 15 residues. Germline V gives CDR1 SEHNR, CDR2 FQNEAQ (reference sequence). V was cut by 6 bases and J by 4 bases, with 16 bases left in between. The CDR3 protein is CASRFSGIRKNIQYF. The CDR3 nucleotides read TGTGCCAGCAGATTCTCAGGCATCCGGAAAAACATTCAGTACTTC.

In this sample, this clonotype turned up many times. The chain carries TRBV7-9 and TRBJ1-6; the D gene is possibly TRBD1 (5 bases). The V end lost 5 bases, the J end lost 9 bases, and 14 bases lay between the germline ends. Germline-derived CDR1 and CDR2 are SEHNR and FQNEAQ (reference sequence). CDR3 length: 14 amino acids. The CDR3 DNA is TGTGCCAGCAGCGCGAACACAGGAGTTTCACCCCTCCACTTT. Amino acid sequence: CASSANTGVSPLHF.

There are a few counts of this clonotype. The J gene is TRBJ2-3, the V gene TRBV3-1; 7 positions match TRBD2. The CDR3 runs to 15 residues. V lost 1 base, J lost 2 bases, and 3 bases stayed unmatched. Germline-derived CDR1 and CDR2 are LGHDT and YNNKEL (reference sequence). The CDR3 loop reads CASSQGTSDTDTQYF. The CDR3 DNA follows: TGTGCCAGCAGCCAAGGCACTAGCGACACAGATACGCAGTATTTT.

The genes are TRBV5-4 and TRBJ2-7; no definite D call. In germline, CDR1 is SGHNT, CDR2 YYREEE (reference sequence). The V gene lost 4 bases and the J gene lost 2 bases, with 16 bases spanning the gap. The CDR3 covers 15 residues. The CDR3 here is CASSGPGSRAYEQYF. Written as DNA, the CDR3 is TGTGCCAGCAGCGGACCCGGGTCCCGGGCCTACGAGCAGTACTTC.